Sequencing of this TCR beta chain was carried out in a study of blood T cell repertoires in COVID-19 (dated by TCRdb to 2020 to 2021). Background on the whole study: Collaborator samples came from the United States, Italy and Spain and covered acute and convalescent phases of COVID-19. The prospective study material was composed of cDNA or gDNA derived from T cells, B-cell-depleted T cells, or PBMCs. The dataset comprised deeply sampled blood TCRbeta repertoires from subjects exposed to, actively infected with, or recovered from COVID-19. The repertoires were released in a freely available public database meant as a resource for research on the immune response to SARS-CoV-2. Samples were obtained from the ongoing ImmuneRACE study (first 160 participants) and from about 1,300 subjects provided by 6 global collaborators. Nearly every sample came with metadata listing a de-identified subject ID, COVID-19 status, age in years and sex. HLA class I and class II types, where available, came from metadata supplied by the sample provider rather than from assay-based typing.

Beyond this particular receptor, the publication reports: The quantity of clinical and demographic metadata differed by source and by participant and was supplied without curation.

At one collaborating source in Seattle, patients were enrolled during active infection and were followed longitudinally through the course of disease. Whole blood was collected in K2EDTA tubes by collaborating institutions according to the institutions' own protocols. Collaborator samples were shipped for TCRbeta analysis as frozen whole blood, isolated PBMCs, or DNA extracted from either sample type. With respect to this clone: Its specific antigen is unknown. The record has no base qualities; no much larger clone is one base away.

The germline V gene yields KGHDR for CDR1 and SFDVKD for CDR2. Spanning cysteine to phenylalanine, the CDR3 consists of 15 amino acids. The read is trimmed to its CDR3 DNA, 45 bases read in frame from base 1. V drops 4 bases and J drops 6 bases, leaving 17 bases in between. The immunoSEQ Assay, a bias-controlled multiplex PCR, was used to amplify TCRbeta CDR3 regions from genomic DNA. In the source study's methods: Nucleated cell counts per sample were estimated from amplification of reference gene primers within the assay. Sequence reads were collapsed and filtered to measure the absolute abundance of every unique TCRbeta CDR3 rearrangement. For each sample, productive Simpson clonality was calculated by taking the square root of Simpson's diversity index across productive rearrangements. Held by TCRdb, this immuneACCESS table contains in-frame sequences only and omits some clones. Under half of the omission traces to an unresolved V gene where checked; the cause of the rest is unknown. V and J calls and clone size are copied from that table; D and trimming were computed from the DNA. For this sample there are approximately 300,000 clones; approximately 83% appear just once. The top ten clones comprise around a sixth of the sample.

The origin of this receptor is an older person with COVID-19, enrolled during active disease. The sequence is built from TRBV24-1 and TRBJ1-1; confidence is insufficient to name the D gene. The sample was peripheral blood. At the DNA level, the sequence is TGTGCCACCAGTGACTCATCGACAAGTCCCGCTGAAGCTTTCTTT. This encodes CATSDSSTSPAEAFF.